The 22 T cell receptor beta chains below come from one sample, sequenced in a study of beta chain features in type 1 diabetes (dated by TCRdb to the late 2010s). Receptor libraries were prepared by the immunoSEQ multiplex PCR assay. The High Capacity cDNA Reverse Transcription Kit was used to reverse transcribe all of the isolated RNA, meaning that expressed TCRB transcripts were what got sequenced. The table comes from immuneACCESS by way of TCRdb, which keeps in-frame sequences with V and J called. Part of the clones is missing from these tables; in studies checked, under half for an unresolved V gene and the rest for unknown reasons. This sample is represented by 450,000 to 550,000 clones; 30% of them were singletons. In total, the top ten clones hold around 0.065% of the sample. The source material was naive CD4+ T cells from blood. This specimen's cell subset or site label, per the study, means: true naive CD4+ T cells. The receptors come from a man between 18 and 29 years old in good health.

This chain connects TRBV14 to TRBJ2-2; D unresolved. The V end was cut by 5 bases, the J end by 3 bases, with 7 bases between. Germline CDR1 reads SGHDN; CDR2 reads FVKESK. There are 13 residues in the CDR3. CDR3 nucleotide sequence: TGTGCCAGCAGCGCCTTTCACACCGGGGAGCTGTTTTTT. Residues: CASSAFHTGELFF.

Only a few counts were recorded for this clone. Other DNA sequences within the sample encode an identical CDR3. This chain joins TRBV20-1 and TRBJ2-1; D unresolved. The CDR3 is 11 residues long. The germline gives CDR1 DFQATT, CDR2 SNEGSKA (reference sequence). Between the trimmed V and J ends, which lost 3 bases and 7 bases, there was a span of 7 bases. The CDR3 protein is CSASRANEQFF. The CDR3 DNA follows: TGCAGTGCTAGTCGCGCTAATGAGCAGTTCTTC.

V and J are TRBV10-3 and TRBJ2-7, with a tentative D call TRBD2 (6 bases). V lost 0 bases and J lost 1, with 10 bases in between. Germline assignment: CDR1 ENHRY and CDR2 SYGVKD. This CDR3 spans 15 amino acids. CDR3: CAISESQTRSYEQYF. DNA of the CDR3: TGTGCCATCAGTGAGTCCCAGACTAGGTCCTACGAGCAGTACTTC.

This clone was counted between two and nine times. V is TRBV30 and J is TRBJ2-7, with TRBD2 identical over 12 bases. Germline CDR1 is GTSNPN and CDR2 is SVGIG (reference sequence). With 4 bases clipped from V and 4 bases from J, the junction kept 8 bases outside the gene matches. There are 15 residues in the CDR3. The CDR3 spells CAWTQTSGSLYEQYF. The CDR3 nucleotides read TGTGCCTGGACTCAGACTAGCGGGAGCCTTTACGAGCAGTACTTC.

This clone was seen only a few times. The chain combines TRBV27 with TRBJ2-5; a possible D gene is TRBD2 (5 bases). The CDR3 extends over 13 amino acids. Germline values: CDR1 MNHEY, CDR2 SMNVEV (reference sequence). Trimming left V 6 bases short and J 5 bases short, with 13 bases between. The CDR3 sequence is CASRRALRETQYF. The CDR3 DNA sequence: TGTGCCAGCAGGAGGGCACTACGGGAGACCCAGTACTTC.

The chain couples TRBV6-5 to TRBJ1-2, with D maybe TRBD1 (5 bases). The CDR3 extends over 14 amino acids. V was pared by 2 bases and J by 4 bases, with 11 bases between. The germline CDR1 and CDR2 sequences are MNHEY and SVGAGI. CDR3 nucleotides: TGTGCCAGCAGTTACCGGGACCTCGGCTATGGCTACACCTTC. Protein product: CASSYRDLGYGYTF.

In this sample, this clone turned up a few times. The chain employs TRBV7-2 and TRBJ2-5, with D tentatively TRBD2 (5 bases). V was clipped by 1 base and J by 1 base, with 13 bases between them. The CDR3 runs to 16 residues. Per the germline V gene, CDR1 is SGHTA and CDR2 is FQGNSA. The CDR3 loop is CASSLVRGGRQETQYF. The CDR3 DNA reads as TGTGCCAGCAGCTTAGTTAGAGGCGGGCGCCAAGAGACCCAGTACTTC.

This clone appeared a single time. The chain has TRBV2 and TRBJ2-6; 13 bases are a match to TRBD2. Germline lookup yields CDR1 SNHLY and CDR2 FYNNEI. V was pared by 6 bases and J by 0 bases, with 2 bases of the junction left unmatched. CDR3 length: 17 residues. As DNA, the CDR3 is TGTGCCAGCAGGGGGACTAGCGGGATCTCTGGGGCCAACGTCCTGACTTTC. Amino acids: CASRGTSGISGANVLTF.

This chain connects TRBV5-4 to TRBJ2-3; D uncertain. This CDR3 region has 14 residues. CDR1 is SGHNT, CDR2 YYREEE, per germline (reference sequence). The germline V and J ends were trimmed by 4 bases and 5 bases, with 14 bases remaining between them. The CDR3 nucleotides are TGTGCCAGCAGCCATGGGCAGTTAGAAGATACGCAGTATTTT. It specifies CASSHGQLEDTQYF.

This clone was found a few times. J is TRBJ2-1 and V is TRBV7-2; 12 nucleotides agree with TRBD2. Germline V gene lookup returns CDR1 SGHTA and CDR2 FQGNSA. This CDR3 is 15 amino acids long. V lost 2 bases and J lost 5; bases outside the gene matches: 1. The CDR3, as DNA: TGTGCCAGCAGCTTACTAGCGGGAGGGAACAATGAGCAGTTCTTC. It yields the protein CASSLLAGGNNEQFF.

This clone was seen only a few times. V and J are TRBV7-9 and TRBJ2-1; 9 bases are a match to TRBD1. Germline V gene lookup returns CDR1 SEHNR and CDR2 FQNEAQ (reference sequence). This CDR3 contains 16 residues. V trimming: 0 bases; J trimming: 10 bases; junction bases outside the gene matches: 10. CDR3 in DNA: TGTGCCAGCAGCTTAGCGAGAGGACAGGGGCCCCGAGAGCAGTTCTTC. It codes for CASSLARGQGPREQFF. The full variable domain, in which reference TRBV7-9 and TRBJ2-1 provide the parts outside the CDR3, is DTGVSQNPRHKITKRGQNVTFRCDPISEHNRLYWYRQTLGQGPEFLTYFQNEAQLEKSRLLSDRFSAERPKGSFSTLEIQRTEQGDSAMYLCASSLARGQGPREQFFGPGTRLTVL.

The chain uses TRBV30 and TRBJ1-2, with 8 bases that match TRBD1. Per germline, CDR1 GTSNPN and CDR2 SVGIG (reference sequence). The J segment lost 6 bases and the V segment lost 3 bases, leaving 6 bases of the junction unmatched. The CDR3 is 13 amino acids. CDR3 in amino acids: CAWRPDREDGYTF. In DNA, the CDR3 is TGTGCCTGGAGGCCGGACAGGGAGGATGGCTACACCTTC.

V usage is TRBV7-7 and J usage is TRBJ2-2, with no clear D. CDR1 SSHAT and CDR2 FNYEAQ come from the germline V gene (reference sequence). This CDR3 is built from 11 residues. The CDR3 bases are TGTGCTAGCTCCAACACCGGGGAGCTGTTTTTT. Translating it yields CASSNTGELFF.

The V call is TRBV9, the J call TRBJ2-3, with D perhaps being TRBD1 or TRBD2 (5 bases each). The CDR3 has 14 amino acids. CDR1 SGDLS and CDR2 YYNGEE come from the germline V gene. The V and J ends lost 4 bases and 6 bases respectively, with 15 bases between them. CDR3 coding DNA: TGTGCCAGCAGCAGGGGACCCAGCCAGGATACGCAGTATTTT. Its translation is CASSRGPSQDTQYF.

V and J are TRBV5-1 and TRBJ2-7; D possibly corresponds to TRBD1 (6 bases). V lost 3 bases, J lost 3 bases, and 16 bases lay in between. Germline CDR1 reads SGHRS; CDR2 reads YFSETQ. CDR3 length: 15 amino acids. The CDR3 here is CASSSTTGRRYEQYF. The CDR3 DNA is TGCGCCAGCAGCTCTACAACAGGGAGACGCTACGAGCAGTACTTC. The full variable domain, in which reference TRBV5-1 and TRBJ2-7 provide the parts outside the CDR3, is KAGVTQTPRYLIKTRGQQVTLSCSPISGHRSVSWYQQTPGQGLQFLFEYFSETQRNKGNFPGRFSGRQFSNSRSEMNVSTLELGDSALYLCASSSTTGRRYEQYFGPGTRLTVT.

The chain is built from TRBV27 and TRBJ2-1; weak D call: TRBD2 (6 bases). Germline CDR1 and CDR2: MNHEY and SMNVEV (reference sequence). The CDR3 has 13 amino acids. The germline V and J ends were trimmed by 3 bases and 7 bases, with 10 bases remaining between them. The CDR3 bases are TGTGCCAGCAGTTTTTCGGCGGGAAATGAGCAGTTCTTC. As protein: CASSFSAGNEQFF.

The CDR3 nucleotides are TGTGCCAGCAGGTTTGGCGGGAGATGGGATGAGCAGTTCTTC. Its protein product is CASRFGGRWDEQFF. The chain employs TRBV11-2 and TRBJ2-1; 7 bases agree with TRBD2. The CDR3 contains 14 residues. The J segment lost 8 bases and the V segment lost 6 bases, leaving 10 bases of the junction unmatched. Germline V CDR1 and CDR2: SGHAT, FQNNGV.

This chain links TRBV4-3 with TRBJ2-3; the D gene is possibly TRBD2 (6 bases). V was pared by 0 bases and J by 4 bases, with 11 bases between. CDR3 length equals 15 residues. Germline values: CDR1 LGHNA, CDR2 YSLEER. The CDR3 here is CASSQEETRADTQYF. In DNA form, the CDR3 reads TGCGCCAGCAGCCAAGAGGAGACTAGAGCAGATACGCAGTATTTT.

The chain couples TRBV29-1 to TRBJ2-7; 9 bases line up with TRBD2. The CDR3 has 12 residues. The ends lost 3 bases at V and 5 bases at J; junction bases unmatched: 2. Germline V gene data show CDR1 as SQVTM and CDR2 as ANQGSEA. The CDR3 DNA is TGCAGCGTTGACTCTAGCGGGGACGAGCAGTACTTC. This sequence encodes CSVDSSGDEQYF.

The rearrangement links TRBV7-8 to TRBJ2-7; 8 positions match TRBD1. V was clipped by 4 bases and J by 7 bases; unmatched bases: 12. Per germline, CDR1 SGHVS and CDR2 FQNEAQ. The CDR3 consists of 15 residues. DNA of the CDR3: TGTGCCAGCAGCTCTAGTGGTCAGGGGGCGGATGAGCAGTACTTC. This codes for CASSSSGQGADEQYF. The entire variable domain, with the rest obtained from reference TRBV7-8 and TRBJ2-7, is as follows: GAGVSQSPRYKVAKRGQDVALRCDPISGHVSLFWYQQALGQGPEFLTYFQNEAQLDKSGLPSDRFFAERPEGSVSTLKIQRTQQEDSAVYLCASSSSGQGADEQYFGPGTRLTVT.

The genes are TRBV30 and TRBJ2-1, with TRBD2 identical over 13 bases. Germline lookup yields CDR1 GTSNPN and CDR2 SVGIG (reference sequence). Unmatched junction bases numbered 28, after V lost 4 bases and J lost 10 bases. CDR3 size: 21 residues. Here the CDR3 DNA reads TGTGCCTGGAAATTGGATTATGTCATGGATCGGACTAGCGGGAGACCGGGCGAGCAGTTCTTC. Translation: CAWKLDYVMDRTSGRPGEQFF.

V gene TRBV5-6 combines with J gene TRBJ2-2; D is uncertain. V lost 4 bases, J lost 6 bases, and 10 bases lay in between. The length of the CDR3 is 13 residues. From germline, CDR1 is SGHDT and CDR2 YYEEEE. The CDR3 nucleotides read TGTGCCAGCAGCCTACTACTCGCCGGGGAGCTGTTTTTT. It encodes CASSLLLAGELFF.